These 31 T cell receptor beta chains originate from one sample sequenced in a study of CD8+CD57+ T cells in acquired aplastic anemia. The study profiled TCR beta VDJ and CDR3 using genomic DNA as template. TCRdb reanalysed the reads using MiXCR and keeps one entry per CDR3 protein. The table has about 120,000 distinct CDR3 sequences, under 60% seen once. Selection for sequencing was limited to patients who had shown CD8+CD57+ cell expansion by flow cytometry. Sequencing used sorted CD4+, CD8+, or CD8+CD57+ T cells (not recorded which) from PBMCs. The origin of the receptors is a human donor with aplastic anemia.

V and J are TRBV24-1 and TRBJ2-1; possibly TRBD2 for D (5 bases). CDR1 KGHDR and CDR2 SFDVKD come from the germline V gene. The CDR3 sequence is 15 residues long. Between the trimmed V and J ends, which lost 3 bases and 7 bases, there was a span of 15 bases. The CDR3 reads CATSDPVSWRNEQFF. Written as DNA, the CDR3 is TGTGCCACCAGTGATCCAGTATCTTGGAGGAATGAGCAGTTCTTC.

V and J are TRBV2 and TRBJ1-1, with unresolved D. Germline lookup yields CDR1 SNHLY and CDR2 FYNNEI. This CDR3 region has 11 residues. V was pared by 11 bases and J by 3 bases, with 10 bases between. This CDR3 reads CAGHTYTEAFF. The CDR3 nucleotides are TGTGCCGGGCACACTTACACTGAAGCTTTCTTT.

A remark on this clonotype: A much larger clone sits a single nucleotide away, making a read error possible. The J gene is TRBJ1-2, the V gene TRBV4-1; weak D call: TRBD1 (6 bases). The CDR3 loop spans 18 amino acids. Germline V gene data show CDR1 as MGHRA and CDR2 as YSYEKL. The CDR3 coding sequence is TGCGCCAGCGGCCAAGATCCGGACAGCCTTATGGGGTTCTATGGCTACACCTTC. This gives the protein CASGQDPDSLMGFYGYTF.

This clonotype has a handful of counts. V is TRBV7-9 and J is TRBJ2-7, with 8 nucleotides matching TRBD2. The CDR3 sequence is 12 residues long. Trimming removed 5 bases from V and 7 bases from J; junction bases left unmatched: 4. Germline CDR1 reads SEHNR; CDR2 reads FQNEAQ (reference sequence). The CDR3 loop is CASSRGGNEQYF. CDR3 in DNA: TGTGCCAGCAGCCGGGGGGGAAATGAGCAGTACTTC.

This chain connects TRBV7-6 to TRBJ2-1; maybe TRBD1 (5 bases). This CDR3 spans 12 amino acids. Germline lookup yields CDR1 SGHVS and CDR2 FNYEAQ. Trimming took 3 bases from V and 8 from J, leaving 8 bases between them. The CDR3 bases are TGTGCCAGCAGCTTTCAGGGTTATGAGCAGTTCTTC. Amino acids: CASSFQGYEQFF.

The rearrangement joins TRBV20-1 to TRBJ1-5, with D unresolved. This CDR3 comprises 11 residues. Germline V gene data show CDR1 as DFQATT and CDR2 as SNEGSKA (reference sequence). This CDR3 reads CSLQVGQPQHF. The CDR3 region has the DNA TGCAGCTTACAAGTTGGCCAGCCCCAGCATTTT.

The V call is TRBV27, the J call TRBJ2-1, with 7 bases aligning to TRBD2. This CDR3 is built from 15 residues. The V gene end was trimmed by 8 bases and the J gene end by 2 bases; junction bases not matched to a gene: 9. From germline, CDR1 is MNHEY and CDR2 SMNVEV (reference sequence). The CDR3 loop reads CASGPYGGAYNEQFF. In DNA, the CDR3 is TGTGCCAGCGGTCCCTATGGGGGGGCCTACAATGAGCAGTTCTTC.

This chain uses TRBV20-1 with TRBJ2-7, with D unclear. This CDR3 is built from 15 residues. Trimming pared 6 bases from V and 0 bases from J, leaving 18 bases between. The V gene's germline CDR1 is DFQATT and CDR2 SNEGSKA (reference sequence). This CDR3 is CSASSSPTLSYEQYF. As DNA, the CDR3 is TGCAGTGCCAGCAGTTCGCCGACCCTCTCCTACGAGCAGTACTTC.

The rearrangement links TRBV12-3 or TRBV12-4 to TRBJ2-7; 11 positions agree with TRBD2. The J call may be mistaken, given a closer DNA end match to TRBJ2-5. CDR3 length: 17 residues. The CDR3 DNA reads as TGTGCCAGCAGTTTAAGGGCTAGCGGGAGGCACCAAGAGACCCAGTACTTC. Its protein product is CASSLRASGRHQETQYF.

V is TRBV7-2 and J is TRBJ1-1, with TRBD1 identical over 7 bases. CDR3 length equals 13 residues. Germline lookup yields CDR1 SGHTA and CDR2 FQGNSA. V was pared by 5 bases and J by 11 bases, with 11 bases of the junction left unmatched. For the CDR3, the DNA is TGTGCCAGCAGCCGAGGGGAGGGGGCATCTGCTTTCTTT. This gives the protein CASSRGEGASAFF.

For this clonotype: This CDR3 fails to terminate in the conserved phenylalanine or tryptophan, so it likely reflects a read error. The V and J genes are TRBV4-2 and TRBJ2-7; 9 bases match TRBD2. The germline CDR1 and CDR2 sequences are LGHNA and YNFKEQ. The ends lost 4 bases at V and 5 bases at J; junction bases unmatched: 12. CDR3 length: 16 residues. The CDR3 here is CASSPTGTSPPDEQYL. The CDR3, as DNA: TGTGCCAGCAGCCCCACCGGGACTAGCCCACCCGACGAGCAGTACCTC.

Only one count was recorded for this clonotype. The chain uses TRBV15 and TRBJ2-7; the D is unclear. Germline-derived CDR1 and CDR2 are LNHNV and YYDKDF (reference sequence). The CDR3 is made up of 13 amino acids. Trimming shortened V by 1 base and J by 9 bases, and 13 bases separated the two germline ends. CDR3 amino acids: CATSRARGGGQYF. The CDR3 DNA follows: TGTGCCACCAGCAGAGCTCGCGGCGGCGGGCAGTACTTC.

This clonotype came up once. CDR3 in DNA: TGTGCCAGTAGTCCCCTCGACAGGGATGGACAGCCCCAGCATTTT. Amino acid sequence: CASSPLDRDGQPQHF. This rearrangement joins TRBV19 to TRBJ1-5; TRBD1 matches 7 bases. The CDR3 sequence is 15 residues long. In germline, CDR1 is LNHDA, CDR2 SQIVND (reference sequence). V lost 5 bases, J lost 7 bases, and 11 bases stayed unmatched.

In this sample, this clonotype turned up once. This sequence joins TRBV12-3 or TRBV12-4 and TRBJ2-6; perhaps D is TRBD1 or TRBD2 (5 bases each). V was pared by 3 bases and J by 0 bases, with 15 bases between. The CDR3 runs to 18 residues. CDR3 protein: CASSFRPGRYSGANVLTF. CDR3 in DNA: TGTGCCAGCAGTTTTAGGCCGGGACGGTACTCTGGGGCCAACGTCCTGACTTTC.

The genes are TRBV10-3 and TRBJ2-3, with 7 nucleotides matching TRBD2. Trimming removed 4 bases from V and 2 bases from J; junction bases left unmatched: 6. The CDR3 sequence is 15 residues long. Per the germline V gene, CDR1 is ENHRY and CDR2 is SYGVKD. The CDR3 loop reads CAISVGGSPTDTQYF. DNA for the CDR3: TGTGCCATCAGTGTCGGCGGGAGTCCCACAGATACGCAGTATTTT.

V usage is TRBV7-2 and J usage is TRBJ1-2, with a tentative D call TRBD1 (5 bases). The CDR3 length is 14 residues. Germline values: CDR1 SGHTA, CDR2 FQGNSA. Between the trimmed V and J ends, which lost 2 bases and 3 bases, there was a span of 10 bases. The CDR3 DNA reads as TGTGCCAGCAGCTTACAGGGACGGGACTATGGCTACACCTTC. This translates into CASSLQGRDYGYTF.

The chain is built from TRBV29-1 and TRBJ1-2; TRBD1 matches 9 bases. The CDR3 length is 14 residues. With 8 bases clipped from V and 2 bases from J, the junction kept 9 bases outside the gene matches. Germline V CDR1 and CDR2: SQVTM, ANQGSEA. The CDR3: CSPTRTGGNYGYTF. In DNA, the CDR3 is TGCAGCCCTACGCGAACAGGGGGCAACTATGGCTACACCTTC.

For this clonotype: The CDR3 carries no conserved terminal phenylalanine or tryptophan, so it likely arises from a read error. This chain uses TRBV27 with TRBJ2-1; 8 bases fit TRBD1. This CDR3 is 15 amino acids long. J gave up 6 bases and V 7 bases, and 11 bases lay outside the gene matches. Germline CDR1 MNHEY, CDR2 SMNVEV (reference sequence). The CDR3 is CASTLGGQGINEQFL. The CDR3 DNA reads TGTGCCAGCACCCTGGGAGGACAGGGAATCAATGAGCAGTTCCTC.

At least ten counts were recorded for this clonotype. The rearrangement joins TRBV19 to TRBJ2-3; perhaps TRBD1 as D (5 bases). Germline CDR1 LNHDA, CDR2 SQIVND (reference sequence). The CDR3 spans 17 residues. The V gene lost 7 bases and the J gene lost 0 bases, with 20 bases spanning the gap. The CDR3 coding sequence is TGTGCCAGTATGGGAAGGGCTACAGGAGTTAGCACAGATACGCAGTATTTT. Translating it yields CASMGRATGVSTDTQYF.

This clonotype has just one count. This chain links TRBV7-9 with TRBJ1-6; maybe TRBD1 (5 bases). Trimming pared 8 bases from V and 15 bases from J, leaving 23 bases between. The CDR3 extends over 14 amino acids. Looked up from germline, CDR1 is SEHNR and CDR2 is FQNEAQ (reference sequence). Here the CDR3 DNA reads TGTGCCAGCTCGGGGGGGAGGGCGGAACGTCTCCTCCACTTT. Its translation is CASSGGRAERLLHF.

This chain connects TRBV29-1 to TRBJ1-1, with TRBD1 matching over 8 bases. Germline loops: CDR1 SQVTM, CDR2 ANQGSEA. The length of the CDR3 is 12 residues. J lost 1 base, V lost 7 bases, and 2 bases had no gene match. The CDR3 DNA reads TGCAGCGGTGACAGGGGGAACACTGAAGCTTTCTTT. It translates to CSGDRGNTEAFF.

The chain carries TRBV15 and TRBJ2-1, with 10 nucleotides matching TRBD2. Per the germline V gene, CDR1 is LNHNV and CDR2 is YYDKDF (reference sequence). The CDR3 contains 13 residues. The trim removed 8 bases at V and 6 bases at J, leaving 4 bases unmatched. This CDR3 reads CATRSGGTNEQFF. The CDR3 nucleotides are TGTGCCACCCGTAGCGGGGGGACCAATGAGCAGTTCTTC.

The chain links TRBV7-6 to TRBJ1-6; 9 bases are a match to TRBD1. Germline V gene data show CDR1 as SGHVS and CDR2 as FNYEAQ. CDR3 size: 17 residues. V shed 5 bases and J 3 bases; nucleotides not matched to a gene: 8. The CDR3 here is CASSEAGTGLYNSPLHF. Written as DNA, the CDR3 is TGTGCCAGCAGCGAAGCGGGGACAGGGCTCTATAATTCACCCCTCCACTTT.

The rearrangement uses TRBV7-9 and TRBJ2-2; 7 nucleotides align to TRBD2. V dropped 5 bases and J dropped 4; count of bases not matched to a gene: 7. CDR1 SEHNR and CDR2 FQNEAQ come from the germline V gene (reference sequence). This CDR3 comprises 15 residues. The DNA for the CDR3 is TGTGCCAGCAGCCAAAGGGGAGGGGTCACCGGGGAGCTGTTTTTT. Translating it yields CASSQRGGVTGELFF.

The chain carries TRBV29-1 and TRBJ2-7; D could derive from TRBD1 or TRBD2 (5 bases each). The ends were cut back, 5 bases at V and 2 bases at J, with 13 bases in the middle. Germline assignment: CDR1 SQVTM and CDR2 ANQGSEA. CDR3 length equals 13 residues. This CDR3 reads CSVSGQATYEQYF. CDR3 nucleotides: TGCAGCGTTTCGGGGCAGGCAACCTACGAGCAGTACTTC.

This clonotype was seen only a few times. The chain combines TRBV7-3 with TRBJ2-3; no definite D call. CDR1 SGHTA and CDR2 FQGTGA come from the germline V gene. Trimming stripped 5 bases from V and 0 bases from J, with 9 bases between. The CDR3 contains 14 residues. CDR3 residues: CASSRDGSTDTQYF. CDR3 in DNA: TGTGCCAGCAGCCGTGACGGTAGCACAGATACGCAGTATTTT.

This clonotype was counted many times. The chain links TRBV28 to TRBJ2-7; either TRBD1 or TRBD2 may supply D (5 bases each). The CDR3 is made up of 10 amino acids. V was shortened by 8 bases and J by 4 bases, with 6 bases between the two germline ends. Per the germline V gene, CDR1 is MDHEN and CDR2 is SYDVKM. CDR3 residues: CASGGYEQYF. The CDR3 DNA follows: TGTGCCAGCGGGGGATACGAGCAGTACTTC.

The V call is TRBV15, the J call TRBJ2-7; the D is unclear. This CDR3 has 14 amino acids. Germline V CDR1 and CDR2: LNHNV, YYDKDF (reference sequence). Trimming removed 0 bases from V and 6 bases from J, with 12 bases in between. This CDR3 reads CATSREPKRTEQYF. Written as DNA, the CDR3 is TGTGCCACCAGCAGAGAGCCTAAGCGTACCGAGCAGTACTTC.

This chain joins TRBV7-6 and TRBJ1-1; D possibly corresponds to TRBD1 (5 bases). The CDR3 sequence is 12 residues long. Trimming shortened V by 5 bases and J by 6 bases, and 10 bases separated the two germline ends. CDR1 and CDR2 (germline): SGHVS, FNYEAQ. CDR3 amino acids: CASSRDLPEAFF. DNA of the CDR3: TGTGCCAGCAGCAGGGACTTGCCTGAAGCTTTCTTT. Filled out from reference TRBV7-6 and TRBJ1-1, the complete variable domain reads GAGVSQSPRYKVTKRGQDVALRCDPISGHVSLYWYRQALGQGPEFLTYFNYEAQQDKSGLPNDRFSAERPEGSISTLTIQRTEQRDSAMYRCASSRDLPEAFFGQGTRLTVV.

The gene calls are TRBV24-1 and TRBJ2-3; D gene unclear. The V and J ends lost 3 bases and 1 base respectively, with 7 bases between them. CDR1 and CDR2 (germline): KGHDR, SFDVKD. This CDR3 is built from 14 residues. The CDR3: CATSDRQGTDTQYF. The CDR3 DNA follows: TGTGCCACCAGTGATCGGCAGGGCACAGATACGCAGTATTTT.

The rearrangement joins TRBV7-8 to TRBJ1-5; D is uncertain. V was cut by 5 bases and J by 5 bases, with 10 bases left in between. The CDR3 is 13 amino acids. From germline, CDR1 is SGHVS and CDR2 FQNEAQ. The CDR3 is CASSKNLDQPQHF. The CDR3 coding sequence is TGTGCCAGCAGCAAGAACTTAGATCAGCCCCAGCATTTT.